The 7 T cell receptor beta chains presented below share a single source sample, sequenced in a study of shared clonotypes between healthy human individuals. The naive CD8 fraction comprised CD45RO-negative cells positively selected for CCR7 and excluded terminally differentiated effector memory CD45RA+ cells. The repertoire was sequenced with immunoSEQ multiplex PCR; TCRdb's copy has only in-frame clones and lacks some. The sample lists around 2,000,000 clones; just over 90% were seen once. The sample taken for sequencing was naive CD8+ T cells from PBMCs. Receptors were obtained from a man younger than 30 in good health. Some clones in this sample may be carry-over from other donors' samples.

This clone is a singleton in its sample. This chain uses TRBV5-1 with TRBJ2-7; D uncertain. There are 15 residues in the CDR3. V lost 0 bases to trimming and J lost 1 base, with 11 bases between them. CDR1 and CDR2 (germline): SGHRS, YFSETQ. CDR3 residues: CASSLVVSRSYEQYF. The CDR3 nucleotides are TGCGCCAGCAGCTTGGTCGTCTCCAGATCCTACGAGCAGTACTTC.

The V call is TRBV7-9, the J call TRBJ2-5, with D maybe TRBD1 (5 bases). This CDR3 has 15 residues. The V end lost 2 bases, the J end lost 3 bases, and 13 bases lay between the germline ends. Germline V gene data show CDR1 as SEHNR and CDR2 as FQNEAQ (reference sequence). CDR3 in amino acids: CASSLRQGREETQYF. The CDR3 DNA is TGTGCCAGCAGCTTAAGGCAGGGTAGGGAAGAGACCCAGTACTTC.

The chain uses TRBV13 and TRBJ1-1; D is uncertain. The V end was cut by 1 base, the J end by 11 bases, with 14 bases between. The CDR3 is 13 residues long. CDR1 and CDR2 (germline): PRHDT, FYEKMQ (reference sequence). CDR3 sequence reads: CASSLADKAGAFF. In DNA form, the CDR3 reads TGTGCCAGCAGCTTAGCCGACAAGGCCGGGGCTTTCTTT.

The CDR3 DNA is TGTGCCAGCAGTTTATCGCGAGCGGGAGCCTACAATGAGCAGTTCTTC. Translating it yields CASSLSRAGAYNEQFF. This chain joins TRBV27 and TRBJ2-1; 8 bases map to TRBD2. This CDR3 is 16 amino acids long. Trimming at V came to 0 bases and at J to 2 bases, leaving 3 bases not matched to a gene. Germline-derived CDR1 and CDR2 are MNHEY and SMNVEV (reference sequence).

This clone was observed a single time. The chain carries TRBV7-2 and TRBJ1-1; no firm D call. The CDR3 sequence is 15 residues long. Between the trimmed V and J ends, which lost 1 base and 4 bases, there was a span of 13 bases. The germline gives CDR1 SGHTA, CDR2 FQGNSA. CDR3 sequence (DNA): TGTGCCAGCAGCTTAGGTATTAAGTTAGGCACTGAAGCTTTCTTT. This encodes CASSLGIKLGTEAFF.

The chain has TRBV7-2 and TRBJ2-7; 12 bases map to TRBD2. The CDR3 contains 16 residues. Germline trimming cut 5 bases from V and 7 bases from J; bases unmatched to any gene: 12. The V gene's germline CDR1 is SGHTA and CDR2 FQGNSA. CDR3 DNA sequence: TGTGCCAGCAGCCAAGATTCTAGCGGGAGGGCCGGTGAGCAGTACTTC. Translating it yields CASSQDSSGRAGEQYF.

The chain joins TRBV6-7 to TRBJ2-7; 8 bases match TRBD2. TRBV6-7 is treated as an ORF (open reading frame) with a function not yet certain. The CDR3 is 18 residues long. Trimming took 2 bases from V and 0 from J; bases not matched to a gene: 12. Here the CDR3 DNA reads TGTGCCAGCAGTTACCAGGGACACAAAGGGACTAGCTCCTACGAGCAGTACTTC. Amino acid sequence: CASSYQGHKGTSSYEQYF.